This T cell receptor beta chain comes out of a study of identical twins. Study-level points and caveats: With abundant cord blood beta clonotypes, insertions were fewer; memory repertoires showed no such pattern.

From the 5' RACE reads, TCRdb called clonotypes with MiXCR, one entry per CDR3 protein. The repertoire holds hundreds of thousands of distinct CDR3 sequences, with around a sixth as singletons. To note about this clonotype: Its specificity is not known.

The CDR3 has 14 residues. Germline CDR1 reads DFQATT; CDR2 reads SNEGSKA (reference sequence). Deletions cut 3 bases from V and 0 bases from J, with 9 bases between. These data were also reused for a study on T cells expressing NK-cell markers. In that study: There remained a lack of clarity about HCMV specificity of expanded NKG2C+ T cell clones.

V usage is TRBV20-1 and J usage is TRBJ2-1; no firm D call. This sequence originates from a woman aged 18-30 years in good health. Sample: PBMCs. CDR3 protein: CSASPVSSYNEQFF. CDR3 DNA sequence: TGCAGTGCTAGCCCAGTTAGCTCCTACAATGAGCAGTTCTTC.